This T cell receptor beta chain emerged from a study of blood T cell repertoires in COVID-19. Background on the study: The United States, Italy and Spain provided the acute and convalescent COVID-19 samples.

Across about two dozen US areas, participants ranged in age from roughly 18 to 95 years. Cohort placement rested on clinical history that participants reported themselves. Recovered status in Cohort 3 required two negative PCRs, clearance, or symptom resolution. J lost 6 bases, V lost 6 bases, and 6 bases had no gene match. Looked up from germline, CDR1 is SNHLY and CDR2 is FYNNEI. The CDR3 contains 13 residues. Clones were read by immunoSEQ multiplex PCR, and TCRdb kept only the in-frame ones, dropping some. The sample has roughly 240,000 clones, 86% seen once. Sequences were obtained from PBMCs or T cells enriched from blood (not recorded which). The TCR was taken from a woman in her 50s who had recovered from COVID-19. The chain has TRBV2 and TRBJ2-7, with 9 bases fitting TRBD1. As DNA, the CDR3 is TGTGCCAGCAGAGCCGGGACAGGGATCGAGCAGTACTTC. Amino acid sequence: CASRAGTGIEQYF.